Listed below are T cell receptor beta chains from one sample, sequenced in a study of T-cell memory formation after mild COVID-19. TCRdb fed the 5' RACE reads into MiXCR, producing one record per CDR3 protein. Seen here are hundreds of thousands of distinct CDR3 sequences, about 17% observed once, and the top ten hold about 22%. The specimen sequenced was PBMCs or a T cell subset sorted from them (not recorded which). The source is a man aged 18 to 30 who had mild COVID-19 (a few samples of this study predate the infection). Cell type and time point are not known. Both conserved end residues are part of each CDR3. A D gene is named only where the DNA matches it firmly. Clone size, where shown, is once, few, many, or a class for clones that have expanded.

V: TRBV20-1; D: TRBD2; size: .; J: TRBJ2-5; DNA: TGCAGTGCGTCGGGTAGCGGGGGGTACCAAGAGACCCAGTACTTC; CDR3: CSASGSGGYQETQYF
V: TRBV30; D: .; size: few; J: TRBJ2-7; DNA: TGTGCCTGGAGTGTCGGCGGGGCGCCCTACGAGCAGTACTTC; CDR3: CAWSVGGAPYEQYF
V: TRBV7-9; D: TRBD2; size: .; J: TRBJ2-7; DNA: TGTGCCAGCAGCTTAGGCGAGCGGGAGCCTCTATTTTACGAGCAGTACTTC; CDR3: CASSLGEREPLFYEQYF
V: TRBV5-1; D: .; size: many; J: TRBJ1-1; DNA: TGCGCCAGCAGCTCTAGGGGGAACACTGAAGCTTTCTTT; CDR3: CASSSRGNTEAFF
V: TRBV5-6; D: TRBD1; size: many; J: TRBJ2-4; DNA: TGTGCCAGCAGCCCAACCCGGGACAGGGCTAAAAACATTCAGTACTTC; CDR3: CASSPTRDRAKNIQYF
V: TRBV11-3; D: .; size: few; J: TRBJ2-5; DNA: TGTGCCAGCAGCCGGCGGAAGACCCAGTACTTC; CDR3: CASSRRKTQYF
V: TRBV1; D: .; size: .; J: TRBJ2-5; DNA: TGCACCAGCAGCCTACCGGGACTAGCAGAAGAGACCCAGTACTTC; CDR3: CTSSLPGLAEETQYF
V: TRBV27; D: .; size: few; J: TRBJ2-7; DNA: TGTGCCAGGGCCCTCTACGAGCAGTACTTC; CDR3: CARALYEQYF
V: TRBV7-2; D: .; size: .; J: TRBJ1-6; DNA: TGTGCCAGCAGCCAACAGAATTCACCCCTCCACTTT; CDR3: CASSQQNSPLHF
V: TRBV6-5; D: .; size: many; J: TRBJ2-7; DNA: TGTGCCAGCAGCCCACATTCGGACGGGGAGCAGTACTTC; CDR3: CASSPHSDGEQYF
V: TRBV3-1; D: TRBD1; size: few; J: TRBJ1-2; DNA: TGTGCCAGCAGCCGTTGGACAGGGACTAACTATGGCTACACCTTC; CDR3: CASSRWTGTNYGYTF
V: TRBV20-1; D: .; size: .; J: TRBJ1-2; DNA: TGCAGTGCTAGAGAGACAGGTTCCTATGGCTACACCTTC; CDR3: CSARETGSYGYTF
V: TRBV7-3; D: .; size: .; J: TRBJ1-5; DNA: TGTGCCAGCAGCTCGGGACCGGGTCAGCCCCAGCATTTT; CDR3: CASSSGPGQPQHF
V: TRBV7-3; D: .; size: few; J: TRBJ2-1; DNA: TGTGCCAGCAGCTTGAACTTAGGGTTGTTCTTC; CDR3: CASSLNLGLFF
V: TRBV6-2/TRBV6-3; D: .; size: .; J: TRBJ2-1; DNA: TGTGCCAGCACGGCAGGGAATTACAATGAGCAGTTCTTC; CDR3: CASTAGNYNEQFF
V: TRBV5-1; D: .; size: .; J: TRBJ2-7; DNA: TGCGCCAGCAGGTGGGGCGCAGGGGAGTACGAGCAGTACTTC; CDR3: CASRWGAGEYEQYF
V: TRBV7-9; D: TRBD1; size: few; J: TRBJ2-3; DNA: TGTGCCAGCAGCCCCGGGACAGGGGGAGCAGATACGCAGTATTTT; CDR3: CASSPGTGGADTQYF
V: TRBV6-2/TRBV6-3; D: .; size: .; J: TRBJ2-3; DNA: TGTGCCACTGCAGGGGGGACAGATACGCAGTATTTT; CDR3: CATAGGTDTQYF
V: TRBV27; D: .; size: .; J: TRBJ2-6; DNA: TGTGCCAGCATGGCTGCTGGGGCCAACGTCCTGACTTTC; CDR3: CASMAAGANVLTF
V: TRBV19; D: .; size: many; J: TRBJ2-3; DNA: TGTGCCAGTAGTGTGCGACTTGCGGGCGCAGATACGCAGTATTTT; CDR3: CASSVRLAGADTQYF
V: TRBV15; D: .; size: .; J: TRBJ2-5; DNA: TGTGCCACCAGTCCACAGGGGAGGCAAGAGACCCAGTACTTC; CDR3: CATSPQGRQETQYF
V: TRBV20-1; D: .; size: .; J: TRBJ1-3; DNA: TGCAGTGTTAGGATCGGCTCTGGAAACACCATATATTTT; CDR3: CSVRIGSGNTIYF
V: TRBV20-1; D: .; size: .; J: TRBJ2-1; DNA: TGCAGTGCTAGAGGGCGGGGTTTCCCCAATGAGCAGTTCTTC; CDR3: CSARGRGFPNEQFF
V: TRBV6-2/TRBV6-3; D: TRBD1; size: .; J: TRBJ1-2; DNA: TGTGCCAGCAGTCAAGGGGGCGCGGGCTATGGCTACACCTTC; CDR3: CASSQGGAGYGYTF
V: TRBV9; D: .; size: few; J: TRBJ2-3; DNA: TGTGCCAGCAATCTCGGAGTGCCCCCCACAGATACGCAGTATTTT; CDR3: CASNLGVPPTDTQYF
V: TRBV18; D: TRBD1; size: many; J: TRBJ1-2; DNA: TGTGCCAGCGGCCGACAGGGGGATTATGGCTACACCTTC; CDR3: CASGRQGDYGYTF
V: TRBV29-1; D: .; size: few; J: TRBJ2-3; DNA: TGCAGCGTTGAAGGGGTTGGGGGGCTGGGCACAGATACGCAGTATTTT; CDR3: CSVEGVGGLGTDTQYF
V: TRBV4-3; D: .; size: .; J: TRBJ1-1; DNA: TGCGCCAGCAGCCAAGCCAAGTATGGCGGTGAAGCTTTCTTT; CDR3: CASSQAKYGGEAFF
V: TRBV6-2/TRBV6-3; D: .; size: many; J: TRBJ2-1; DNA: TGTGCCAGCAGTTCGGCGGTAACCGGGCAGTTCTTC; CDR3: CASSSAVTGQFF
V: TRBV20-1; D: TRBD1; size: few; J: TRBJ2-7; DNA: TGCAGTGCTAGAGACGGGGACAGGGGAACCTACGAGCAGTACTTC; CDR3: CSARDGDRGTYEQYF
V: TRBV28; D: TRBD2; size: .; J: TRBJ2-1; DNA: TGTGACAGCAGAACCTTAGCGGGGGGCACCAATGAGCAGTTCTTC; CDR3: CDSRTLAGGTNEQFF
V: TRBV12-3/TRBV12-4; D: .; size: .; J: TRBJ1-5; DNA: TGTGCCAGCAGTTTATTGTATAGCAATCAGCCCCAGCATTTT; CDR3: CASSLLYSNQPQHF
V: TRBV4-3; D: .; size: .; J: TRBJ1-3; DNA: TGCGCCAGCAGCCAAGATGGAGCTACAGGAAACACCATATATTTT; CDR3: CASSQDGATGNTIYF
V: TRBV5-1; D: .; size: .; J: TRBJ2-5; DNA: TGCGCCAGCAGGCCGTTTGGGGGGTTAGAGACCCAGTACTTC; CDR3: CASRPFGGLETQYF
V: TRBV7-3; D: TRBD2; size: many; J: TRBJ2-3; DNA: TGTGCCAGCAGCTTAGGGACTAGCGGCACAGATACGCAGTATTTT; CDR3: CASSLGTSGTDTQYF
V: TRBV7-2; D: .; size: few; J: TRBJ2-7; DNA: TGTGCCAGCAGCTTAGTCGGGTGGCGGTCTGGGTGTGGAGAGCAGTACTTC; CDR3: CASSLVGWRSGCGEQYF
V: TRBV5-1; D: .; size: few; J: TRBJ1-2; DNA: TGCGCCAGCAGCTTGGATGGAGCGGGGGACACCTTC; CDR3: CASSLDGAGDTF
V: TRBV7-9; D: TRBD2; size: many; J: TRBJ2-1; DNA: TGTGCCAGCAGCCCGAACCGGGGGGGCCTGAGCAATGAGCAGTTCTTC; CDR3: CASSPNRGGLSNEQFF
V: TRBV28; D: .; size: .; J: TRBJ2-3; DNA: TGTGCCAGCAGTCAACCCAGGGGCGGAAGCACAGATACGCAGTATTTT; CDR3: CASSQPRGGSTDTQYF
V: TRBV25-1; D: .; size: .; J: TRBJ1-2; DNA: TGTGCCAGCAGTGATCTCTATTGGGGCTACACCTTC; CDR3: CASSDLYWGYTF
V: TRBV4-1; D: .; size: many; J: TRBJ1-5; DNA: TGCGCCAGCAGCCGCGACCACAATCAGCCCCAGCATTTT; CDR3: CASSRDHNQPQHF
V: TRBV2; D: .; size: .; J: TRBJ1-2; DNA: TGTGCCAGCAGTGAAGCGTCCCGGAGGGGTGGGCAGGGGCAGTTCTATGGCTACACCTTC; CDR3: CASSEASRRGGQGQFYGYTF
V: TRBV4-3; D: .; size: few; J: TRBJ1-1; DNA: TGCGCCAGCAGCCCCGATTTGGGGAACACTGAAGCTTTCTTT; CDR3: CASSPDLGNTEAFF
V: TRBV12-3/TRBV12-4; D: .; size: few; J: TRBJ1-1; DNA: TGTGCCAGCAAGGGGACCGATTGGGCAGGGGAAGGTATTGAAGCTTTCTTT; CDR3: CASKGTDWAGEGIEAFF
V: TRBV5-5; D: .; size: few; J: TRBJ1-2; DNA: TGTGCCAGCAGCTTGAGTCCTGGAAGGTTTCCCTATGGCTACACCTTC; CDR3: CASSLSPGRFPYGYTF
V: TRBV24-1; D: .; size: .; J: TRBJ2-3; DNA: TGTGCCACCAGTACGAGGGAATGGCAGTATTTT; CDR3: CATSTREWQYF
V: TRBV11-2; D: .; size: few; J: TRBJ2-5; DNA: TGTGCCAGCAGCTTCGTCTCCAATTGGGGTAGAGAGACCCAGTACTTC; CDR3: CASSFVSNWGRETQYF
V: TRBV7-9; D: TRBD1; size: .; J: TRBJ1-5; DNA: TGTGCCAGCAGCTTGGCAGGGGGAAGTCAGCCCCAGCATTTT; CDR3: CASSLAGGSQPQHF
V: TRBV29-1; D: TRBD2; size: .; J: TRBJ2-1; DNA: TGCAGCGCGCCTAGCGGGGGATCCTACAATGAGCAGTTCTTC; CDR3: CSAPSGGSYNEQFF
V: TRBV6-5; D: .; size: .; J: TRBJ1-2; DNA: TGTGCCAGCAGTTACTCTGACAGCGAGGCGGGCTACACCTTC; CDR3: CASSYSDSEAGYTF
V: TRBV5-4; D: .; size: .; J: TRBJ1-1; DNA: TGTGCCAGCAGCTTGGCCCCAACTGAAGCTTTCTTT; CDR3: CASSLAPTEAFF
V: TRBV12-3/TRBV12-4; D: .; size: .; J: TRBJ2-1; DNA: TGTGCCAGCAGTTTAGCGGGGTCCATGGATTATGAGCAGTTCTTC; CDR3: CASSLAGSMDYEQFF
V: TRBV6-5; D: TRBD2; size: .; J: TRBJ2-3; DNA: TGTGCCAGCAGTCCACTAGCGCCAGATACGCAGTATTTT; CDR3: CASSPLAPDTQYF
V: TRBV11-2; D: .; size: .; J: TRBJ2-7; DNA: TGTGCCAGCAGCTTAGCGCAGGGGGGCCCCTACGAGCAGTACTTC; CDR3: CASSLAQGGPYEQYF